The T cell receptor (beta chain) under discussion was sequenced for a study of blood T cell repertoires in COVID-19. Generated by immunoSEQ multiplex PCR, the TCRdb table keeps only in-frame clones and is missing some. The sample lists approximately 110,000 clones, roughly 87% occurring once. V dropped 8 bases and J dropped 0; count of bases not matched to a gene: 17. Per the germline V gene, CDR1 is MDHEN and CDR2 is SYDVKM. The CDR3 has 18 amino acids. The source of this sequence is a man in his forties or fifties with acute or convalescent COVID-19. The sequencing sample was made of peripheral blood. The chain links TRBV28 to TRBJ2-7, with 9 bases aligning to TRBD1. In DNA, the CDR3 is TGTGCCAGCCAACACAGGGGGCGCGTACAAAAGTTCTCCTACGAGCAGTACTTC. Amino acid sequence: CASQHRGRVQKFSYEQYF.